The rows below give T cell receptor beta chains drawn from one sample of a study of type 1 regulatory T cells. For these receptors, no antigen is known. One entry per CDR3 protein, called by TCRdb with MiXCR from the reads. Found here are 60,000 to 75,000 distinct CDR3 sequences, around 20% of them singletons; the top ten hold around 8.1%. Sequencing was carried out using cultured type 1 regulatory T (Tr1) cells, either the whole culture or a sorted fraction (not recorded which). All receptors come from a human donor in good health. The CDR3 runs from the conserved cysteine through the conserved F or W. The D gene is left open where the match is weak. Not every row has a clone size; where given, it reads once, few, many or a size class.

D | size | J | V | DNA | CDR3
- | - | TRBJ2-3 | TRBV14 | TGTGCCAGCAGCCAAGGGCGGCATAAGGCGCAGTATTTT | CASSQGRHKAQYF
- | once | TRBJ1-1 | TRBV12-3/TRBV12-4 | TGTGCCAGCGGTTTGTCAGGGATGAACACTGAAGCTTTCTTT | CASGLSGMNTEAFF
TRBD1 | - | TRBJ1-3 | TRBV6-5 | TGTGCCAGCGGAGACAGGGGCTCTGGAAACACCATATATTTT | CASGDRGSGNTIYF
TRBD1 | - | TRBJ2-2 | TRBV4-3 | TGCGCCAGCAGCCAAGGCCCGGACAGGGATACCGGGGAGCTGTTTTTT | CASSQGPDRDTGELFF
TRBD2 | few | TRBJ2-2 | TRBV19 | TGTGCCAGTAGCGGACTAGCCTCCACCGGGGAGCTGTTTTTT | CASSGLASTGELFF
TRBD1 | many | TRBJ2-7 | TRBV20-1 | TGCAGTGCTAGTAGGGGACAGGGTTGGAACGAGCAGTACTTC | CSASRGQGWNEQYF
- | few | TRBJ1-1 | TRBV29-1 | TGCAGCGTTTGTTTCAGTGACACTGAAGCTTTCTTT | CSVCFSDTEAFF
- | many | TRBJ1-4 | TRBV2 | TGTGCCAGCAGTAGTTTCACAGGCGAAAAACTGTTTTTT | CASSSFTGEKLFF
- | - | TRBJ1-1 | TRBV14 | TGTGCCAGCAGCCAAATCGGGAACACTGAAGCTTTCTTT | CASSQIGNTEAFF
TRBD2 | - | TRBJ2-2 | TRBV11-2 | TGTGCCAGCAGCTTCGGACTAGACCGCACCGGGGAGCTGTTTTTT | CASSFGLDRTGELFF
- | few | TRBJ2-7 | TRBV5-1 | TGCGCCAGCAGCTTGGGGGGGCCGACGGAGCAGTACTTC | CASSLGGPTEQYF
- | - | TRBJ2-2 | TRBV7-2 | TGTGCCAGCAGTGAGGCTAGGGGATTAGCCGGGGAGCTGTTTTTT | CASSEARGLAGELFF
- | - | TRBJ2-1 | TRBV27 | TGTGCCAGCAGTACAGCCTATGGACCAAGGGGAGTAGGGAACAATGAGCAGTTCTTC | CASSTAYGPRGVGNNEQFF
TRBD1 | - | TRBJ2-5 | TRBV20-1 | TGCAGTGCTAGGGTGGGGACAGGGGCTTCGGAGACCCAGTACTTC | CSARVGTGASETQYF
- | - | TRBJ2-7 | TRBV27 | TGTGCCAGCAGTTTCGCGGCCGGGGGAGAGCAGTACTTC | CASSFAAGGEQYF
- | - | TRBJ2-1 | TRBV6-6 | TGTGCCAGCACCAAATTGCGGGGGCCTGACCTCTACAATGAGCAGTTCTTC | CASTKLRGPDLYNEQFF
- | - | TRBJ1-2 | TRBV10-3 | TGTGCCATCAGTGAGTCGCGGGATGGCTACACCTTC | CAISESRDGYTF
TRBD2 | - | TRBJ2-2 | TRBV5-1 | TGCGCCAGCAGCGGACGGGCTAGCGGCGGAGAGCTGTTTTTT | CASSGRASGGELFF
TRBD1 | - | TRBJ1-5 | TRBV18 | TGTGCCAGCCCACCAGGGGGGCAGCCCCAGCATTTT | CASPPGGQPQHF
- | - | TRBJ2-2 | TRBV12-3/TRBV12-4 | TGTGCCAGCAGTAGGGACCCTAAGACCGGGGAGCTGTTTTTT | CASSRDPKTGELFF
- | many | TRBJ1-1 | TRBV5-1 | TGCGCCAGCAGCTTGGTCGGGTCCCCGAACACTGAAGCTTTCTTT | CASSLVGSPNTEAFF
- | few | TRBJ1-2 | TRBV6-1 | TGTGCCAGCAGTGAGACCACAGGTCACTATGGCTACACCTTC | CASSETTGHYGYTF
TRBD2 | once | TRBJ2-1 | TRBV11-2 | TGTGCCAGCAGCCCCCGGACTAGATTATCCCATGAGCAGTTCTTC | CASSPRTRLSHEQFF
- | - | TRBJ2-1 | TRBV10-3 | TGTGCCATCAGTTCAGGGGAGGGGATTTATGAGCAGTTCTTC | CAISSGEGIYEQFF
- | - | TRBJ1-5 | TRBV5-6 | TGTGCCAGCAGCATCCGGGGCCAGCCCCAGCATTTT | CASSIRGQPQHF
TRBD2 | - | TRBJ2-7 | TRBV27 | TGTGCCAGCAGTTCAGGACTAGCGGGAGCCGAGCAGTACTTC | CASSSGLAGAEQYF
TRBD2 | many | TRBJ2-6 | TRBV5-1 | TGCGCCAGCAGCTTGTCGGGACTAGCGGGAGGCTCTGGGGCCAACGTCCTGACTTTC | CASSLSGLAGGSGANVLTF